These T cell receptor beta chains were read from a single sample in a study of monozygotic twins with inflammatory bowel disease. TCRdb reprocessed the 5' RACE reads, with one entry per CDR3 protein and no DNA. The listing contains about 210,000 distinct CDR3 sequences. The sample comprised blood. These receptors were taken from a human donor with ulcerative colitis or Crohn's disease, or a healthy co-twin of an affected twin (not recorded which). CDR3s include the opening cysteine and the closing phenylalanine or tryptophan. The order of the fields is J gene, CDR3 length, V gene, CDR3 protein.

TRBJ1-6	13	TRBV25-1	CASAETGGSPLHF
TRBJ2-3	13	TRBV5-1	CASYEDSTDTQYF
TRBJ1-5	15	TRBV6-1	CASSHGTEPSQPQHF
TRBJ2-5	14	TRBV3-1	CASRGVTARETQYF
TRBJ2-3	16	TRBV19	CASSIMAGRGTDTQYF
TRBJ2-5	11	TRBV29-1	CSSGTQETQYF
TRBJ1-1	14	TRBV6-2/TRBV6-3	CASHLRAGNTEAFF
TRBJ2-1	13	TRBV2	CASSETTLNEQFF
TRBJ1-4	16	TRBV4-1	CASSPQFSQANEKLFF
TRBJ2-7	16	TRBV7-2	CASSDWTGGGGYEQYF